The present T cell receptor beta chain was sequenced within a study of cytomegalovirus exposure and HLA in healthy donors. Study at large: Genetic ancestry analysis placed more than 80% of the roughly 400 donors that were genotyped in the Caucasian-associated cluster. Study conclusions and caveats: Analyses of presence/absence relied on an assumption of roughly uniform sequencing depth across donors. Some segments of the V type, notably TRBV6-2 and TRBV6-3, were excluded as indistinguishable.

PCR amplification relied on 60 Vbeta primers (plus 13 Jbeta primers). Libraries were prepared by immunoSEQ multiplex PCR; TCRdb keeps only in-frame clonotypes and omits some of them. The data show about 160,000 clones, with 86% seen just once and under 2.5% held by the top ten. Germline assignment: CDR1 SGDLS and CDR2 YYNGEE. The CDR3 is 15 amino acids. Comments on this clone: Its antigen is currently unknown.

Sequenced material: PBMCs. The rearrangement links TRBV9 to TRBJ2-5; no clear D gene. The J call may not be correct, given that the DNA end is closer to TRBJ2-7. This receptor was obtained from a woman younger than 35 in good health and CMV-seronegative. CDR3 protein: CASSVDPTRNYEQYF. The CDR3 nucleotides are TGTGCCAGCAGCGTAGACCCGACGAGAAACTACGAGCAGTACTTC.